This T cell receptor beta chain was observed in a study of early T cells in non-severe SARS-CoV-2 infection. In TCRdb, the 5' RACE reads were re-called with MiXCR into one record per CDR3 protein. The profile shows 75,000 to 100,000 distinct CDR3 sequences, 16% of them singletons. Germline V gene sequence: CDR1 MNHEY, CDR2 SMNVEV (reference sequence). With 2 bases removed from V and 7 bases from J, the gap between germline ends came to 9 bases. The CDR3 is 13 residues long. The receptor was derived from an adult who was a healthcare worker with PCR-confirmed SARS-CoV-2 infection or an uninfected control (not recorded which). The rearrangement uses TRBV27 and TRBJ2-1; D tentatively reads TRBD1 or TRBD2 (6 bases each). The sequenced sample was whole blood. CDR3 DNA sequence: TGTGCCAGCAGTTTAAGGGGGGCTAATGAGCAGTTCTTC. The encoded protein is CASSLRGANEQFF.